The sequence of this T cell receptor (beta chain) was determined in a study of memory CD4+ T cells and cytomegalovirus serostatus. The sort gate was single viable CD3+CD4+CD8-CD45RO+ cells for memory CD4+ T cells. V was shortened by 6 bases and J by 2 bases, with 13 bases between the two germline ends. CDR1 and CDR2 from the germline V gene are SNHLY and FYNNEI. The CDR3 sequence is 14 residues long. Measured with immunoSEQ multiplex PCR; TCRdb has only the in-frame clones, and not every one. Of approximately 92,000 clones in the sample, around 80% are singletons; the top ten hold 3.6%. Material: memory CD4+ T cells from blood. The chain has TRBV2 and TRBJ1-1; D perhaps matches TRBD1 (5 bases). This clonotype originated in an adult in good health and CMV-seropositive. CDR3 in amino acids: CASSFDRANTEAFF. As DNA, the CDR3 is TGTGCCAGCAGCTTCGACAGAGCCAACACTGAAGCTTTCTTT.